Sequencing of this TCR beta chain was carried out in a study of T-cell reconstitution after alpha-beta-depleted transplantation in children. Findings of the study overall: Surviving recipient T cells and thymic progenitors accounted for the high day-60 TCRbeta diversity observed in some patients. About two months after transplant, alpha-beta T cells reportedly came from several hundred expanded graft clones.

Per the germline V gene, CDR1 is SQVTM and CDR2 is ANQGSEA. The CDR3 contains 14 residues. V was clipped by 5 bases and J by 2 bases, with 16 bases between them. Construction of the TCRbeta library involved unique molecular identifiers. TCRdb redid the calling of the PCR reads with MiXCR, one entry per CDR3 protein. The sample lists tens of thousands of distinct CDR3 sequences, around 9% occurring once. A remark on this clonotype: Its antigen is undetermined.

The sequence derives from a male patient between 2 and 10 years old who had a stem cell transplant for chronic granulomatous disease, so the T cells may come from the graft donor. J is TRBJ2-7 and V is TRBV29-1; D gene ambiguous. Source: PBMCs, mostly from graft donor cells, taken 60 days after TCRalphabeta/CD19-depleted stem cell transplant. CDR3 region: CSVPGPTSTYEQYF. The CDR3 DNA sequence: TGCAGCGTTCCCGGGCCTACATCTACCTACGAGCAGTACTTC.